The source of this TCR beta chain is a study of sequential checkpoint blockade in melanoma (dated 2019 in TCRdb). In terms of the full investigation: In a 1:1 randomization, patients received either first-line nivolumab then ipilimumab (arm A) or ipilimumab then nivolumab (arm B). Maintenance nivolumab was given following each of the two trial sequences.

Comment on this clone: Its antigen remains undetermined. Base qualities are not provided; no much larger clone lies one nucleotide away.

Broad study findings and their caveats: Validation of the response-prediction model combining TCR metrics and mutation burden is needed in larger, independent patient cohorts.

TCRbeta CDR3 regions were immunosequenced from genomic DNA with the immunoSEQ Assay. Before high-throughput sequencing, genomic DNA was amplified using bias-controlled multiplex PCR. Regarding the original processing steps: To quantify the absolute abundance of each unique TCRbeta CDR3 region, the sequences were collapsed and filtered. Clonality, defined as 1 minus Pielou's evenness, was calculated using only productive rearrangements. A previously published method was used to identify clones whose frequencies were significantly greater in on-treatment samples than in baseline samples. The immuneACCESS repertoire file appears here via TCRdb, limited to in-frame rearrangements. These files lack a portion of the clones; in checked studies, under half of the deficit traces to unresolved V genes, and the cause of the others is not known. The DNA gave D and trimming, while V, J and clone size come from that table. This sample comprises about 14,000 clones, roughly 82% of them detected only once. Around a quarter of the sample is held by the ten biggest clonotypes.

Sample treatment or condition, as interpreted from the label and publication: randomized to nivolumab then ipilimumab (arm A) or the reverse (arm B). Prior DNA-damaging chemotherapy had not been received by any trial patient. On a FACS Aria II flow cytometer, live CD3+CD8+ cells that were negative for CD19 and CD56 were sorted from thawed PBMCs. Samples were obtained from patients with melanoma enrolled in CheckMate 064, a randomized, open-label phase II trial of sequential checkpoint blockade. Peripheral blood mononuclear cells were obtained through leukapheresis, purified using Ficoll-Paque, and frozen in human serum containing approximately 11% DMSO. Immediately after sorting, the purity of sorted blood CD3+CD8+ cells was verified to be >95%, after which DNA was extracted. The sample consisted of CD8+ T cells sorted from blood (inferred from file names), taken from a patient given nivolumab and ipilimumab in sequence. This clonotype was obtained from a human donor with melanoma.

The nucleotide sequence is TGTGCCAGCAGTTACTCGATAGGACAAGGTTACAATGAGCAGTTCTTC. This is translated as CASSYSIGQGYNEQFF. The chain links TRBV6-5 with TRBJ2-1; TRBD1 might be the D gene, on 5 matching bases. Cut back by 0 bases and 4 bases, the V and J ends lie 13 bases apart. The germline V gene gives CDR1 as MNHEY and CDR2 as SVGAGI. The CDR3 covers 16 residues, taking in both the cysteine and the phenylalanine. Here the CDR3 DNA is all that survives: 48 bases in frame from base 1.